This is a list of T cell receptor beta chains from one sample in a study of cytomegalovirus exposure and HLA in healthy donors. The assay was immunoSEQ multiplex PCR, and TCRdb's table has in-frame clones only and misses some. The profile shows some 160,000 clones, approximately 80% of them singletons. Sequenced material: PBMCs. All receptors derive from a man aged 50 to 59 in good health and CMV-seropositive. Both conserved end residues are part of each CDR3. The D gene is left open where the match is weak. Size is stated for part of the rows, as once, few or many counts, or as a class when the clone is expanded.

V	size	J	D	CDR3	DNA
TRBV19	-	TRBJ1-5	-	CASSTVSGSSSNQPQHF	TGTGCCAGTAGTACTGTTTCGGGTTCCAGCAGCAATCAGCCCCAGCATTTT
TRBV7-2	few	TRBJ2-6	TRBD2	CASSQGTTLRANVLTF	TGTGCCAGCAGCCAAGGGACTACCCTTCGAGCCAACGTCCTGACTTTC
TRBV7-9	-	TRBJ2-3	TRBD2	CASSGGDGTQYF	TGTGCCAGCTCGGGGGGAGATGGGACGCAGTATTTT
TRBV7-3	-	TRBJ2-1	TRBD2	CASSPQRGGGYNEQFF	TGTGCCAGCAGTCCTCAGCGGGGGGGCGGCTACAATGAGCAGTTCTTC
TRBV5-4	-	TRBJ1-3	TRBD1	CASSLGGQGARVTIYF	TGTGCCAGCAGCTTGGGAGGACAGGGGGCGCGAGTCACCATATATTTT
TRBV5-4	-	TRBJ1-1	-	CASSLERASGAFF	TGTGCCAGCAGCTTGGAAAGGGCGTCGGGGGCTTTCTTT
TRBV11-3	-	TRBJ2-3	TRBD2	CASSSGTRLDTDTQYF	TGTGCCAGCAGCTCCGGGACTAGGCTGGACACAGATACGCAGTATTTT
TRBV2	-	TRBJ2-1	-	CALELNEQFF	TGTGCCCTAGAATTGAATGAGCAGTTCTTC
TRBV7-2	-	TRBJ1-2	-	CASSLAAQENYGYTF	TGTGCCAGCAGCTTAGCAGCCCAGGAAAACTATGGCTACACCTTC
TRBV9	-	TRBJ2-3	-	CASSVRSGGTDTQYF	TGTGCCAGCAGCGTACGTAGCGGAGGCACAGATACGCAGTATTTT
TRBV6-6	once	TRBJ1-2	-	CASSLRLGGDYGYTF	TGTGCCAGCAGCCTCAGGCTAGGCGGGGACTATGGCTACACCTTC
TRBV6-1	-	TRBJ1-3	-	CASSGARLKSGNTIYF	TGTGCCAGCAGTGGGGCTCGGTTGAAATCTGGAAACACCATATATTTT
TRBV5-5	-	TRBJ2-7	TRBD1	CASSLVTGGADEQYF	TGTGCCAGCAGCTTGGTTACAGGGGGCGCGGACGAGCAGTACTTC
TRBV29-1	few	TRBJ2-1	-	CSARDIVNEQFF	TGCAGCGCTCGGGACATCGTCAATGAGCAGTTCTTC
TRBV5-1	-	TRBJ2-6	-	CASSLGADSGANVLTF	TGCGCCAGCAGCTTGGGTGCGGACTCTGGGGCCAACGTCCTGACTTTC